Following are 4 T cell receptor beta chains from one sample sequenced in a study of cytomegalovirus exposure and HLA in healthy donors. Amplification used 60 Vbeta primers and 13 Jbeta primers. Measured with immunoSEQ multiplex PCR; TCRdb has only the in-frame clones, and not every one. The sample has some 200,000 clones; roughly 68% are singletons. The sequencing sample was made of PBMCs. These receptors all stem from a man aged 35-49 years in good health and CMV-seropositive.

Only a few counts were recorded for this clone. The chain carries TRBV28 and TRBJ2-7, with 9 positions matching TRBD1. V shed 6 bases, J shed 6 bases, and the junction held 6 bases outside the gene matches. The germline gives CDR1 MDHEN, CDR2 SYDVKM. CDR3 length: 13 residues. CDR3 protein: CASSPGQGLEQYF. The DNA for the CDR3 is TGTGCCAGCAGCCCGGGACAGGGTCTCGAGCAGTACTTC.

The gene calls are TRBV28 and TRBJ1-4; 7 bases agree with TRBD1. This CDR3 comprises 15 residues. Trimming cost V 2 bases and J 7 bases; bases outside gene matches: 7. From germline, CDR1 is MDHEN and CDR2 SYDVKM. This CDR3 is CASSLDRAGGEKLFF. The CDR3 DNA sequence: TGTGCCAGCAGTTTAGACAGGGCCGGGGGTGAAAAACTGTTTTTT.

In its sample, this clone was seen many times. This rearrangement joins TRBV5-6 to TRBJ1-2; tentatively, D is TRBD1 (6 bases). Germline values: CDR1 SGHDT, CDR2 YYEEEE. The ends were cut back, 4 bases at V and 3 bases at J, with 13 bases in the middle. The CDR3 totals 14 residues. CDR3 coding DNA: TGTGCCAGCAGCCCCAGGGGAGGGCACTATGGCTACACCTTC. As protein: CASSPRGGHYGYTF.

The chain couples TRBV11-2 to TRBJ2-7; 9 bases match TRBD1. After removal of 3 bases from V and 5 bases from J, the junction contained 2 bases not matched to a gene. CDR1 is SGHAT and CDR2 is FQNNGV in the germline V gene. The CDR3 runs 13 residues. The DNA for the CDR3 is TGTGCCAGCAGCTTGGGACAGGGTAACGAGCAGTACTTC. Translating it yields CASSLGQGNEQYF.